Given below is one T cell receptor (beta chain) in context. Using immunoSEQ multiplex PCR, the repertoire was profiled, and TCRdb retains in-frame clones only, with some absent. The table records some 120,000 clones, approximately 84% of them present only once. This specimen belongs to a study of blood T cell repertoires in COVID-19. Across the whole study: COVID-19 samples from acute and convalescent phases originated in the United States, Italy and Spain. Sample material is recorded as cDNA or gDNA derived from T cells, B-cell-depleted T cells, or PBMCs.

V lost 7 bases, J lost 2 bases, and 2 bases lay in between. CDR1 and CDR2 from the germline V gene are SNHLY and FYNNEI. The CDR3 covers 10 residues. The source is a woman aged 60-75 years with acute or convalescent COVID-19. The sequencing sample was made of peripheral blood. The J gene is TRBJ2-5, the V gene TRBV2; D gene ambiguous. CDR3 region: CASTQETQYF. In nucleotides, the CDR3 is TGTGCCAGCACTCAAGAGACCCAGTACTTC.